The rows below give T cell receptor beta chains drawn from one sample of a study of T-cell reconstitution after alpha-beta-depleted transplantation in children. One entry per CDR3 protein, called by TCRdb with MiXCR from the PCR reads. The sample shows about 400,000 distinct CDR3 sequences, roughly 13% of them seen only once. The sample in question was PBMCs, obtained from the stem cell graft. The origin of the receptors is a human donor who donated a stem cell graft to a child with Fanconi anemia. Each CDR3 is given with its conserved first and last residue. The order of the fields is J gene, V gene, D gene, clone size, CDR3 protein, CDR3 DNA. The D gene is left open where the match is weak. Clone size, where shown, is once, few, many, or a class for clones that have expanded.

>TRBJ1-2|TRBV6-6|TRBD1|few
CASSSDRVGYTF
TGTGCCAGCAGTTCAGACAGGGTCGGCTACACCTTC
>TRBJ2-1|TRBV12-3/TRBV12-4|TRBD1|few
CASSYGQAGNEQFF
TGTGCCAGCAGTTACGGACAGGCAGGGAATGAGCAGTTCTTC
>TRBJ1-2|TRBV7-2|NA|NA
CASSSQSFYGYTF
TGTGCCAGCAGCTCCCAGTCATTCTATGGCTACACCTTC
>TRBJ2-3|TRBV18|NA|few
CASSPMGGAKADTQYF
TGTGCCAGCTCACCCATGGGGGGCGCGAAGGCAGATACGCAGTATTTT
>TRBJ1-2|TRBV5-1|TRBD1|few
CASTPTGEGGYTF
TGCGCCAGCACCCCGACAGGGGAGGGTGGCTACACCTTC
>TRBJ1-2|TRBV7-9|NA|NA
CASSGSVNYGYTF
TGTGCCAGCAGCGGCTCAGTTAACTATGGCTACACCTTC
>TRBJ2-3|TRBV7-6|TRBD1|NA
CASSLLTGGTLDGDTQYF
TGTGCCAGCAGCTTACTTACAGGGGGAACGTTAGACGGAGATACGCAGTATTTT
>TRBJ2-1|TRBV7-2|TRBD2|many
CASSSPTSVLHEQFF
TGTGCCAGCAGCTCCCCGACTAGCGTCCTCCATGAGCAGTTCTTC
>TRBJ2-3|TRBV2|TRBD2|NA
CASSGLAGPFTDTQYF
TGTGCCAGCAGCGGACTAGCGGGACCCTTCACAGATACGCAGTATTTT
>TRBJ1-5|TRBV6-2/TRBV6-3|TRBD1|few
CASSYSPLKDRRNQPQHF
TGTGCCAGCAGTTACTCGCCCCTAAAGGACAGGCGAAATCAGCCCCAGCATTTT
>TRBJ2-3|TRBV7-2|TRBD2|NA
CASSPLAGTDTQYF
TGTGCCAGCAGCCCACTAGCGGGGACAGATACGCAGTATTTT
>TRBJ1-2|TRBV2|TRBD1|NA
CASTIASTGDGYTF
TGTGCCAGCACCATTGCGTCGACAGGGGATGGCTACACCTTC
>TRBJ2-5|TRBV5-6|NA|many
CASSLLGQETQYF
TGTGCCAGCAGCCTTCTAGGCCAAGAGACCCAGTACTTC
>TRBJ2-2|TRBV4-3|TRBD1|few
CASSPSDRGHWELFF
TGCGCCAGCAGCCCATCGGACAGGGGGCATTGGGAGCTGTTTTTT
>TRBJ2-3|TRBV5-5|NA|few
CASSLGQRSDTQYF
TGTGCCAGCAGCTTGGGGCAACGGTCAGATACGCAGTATTTT
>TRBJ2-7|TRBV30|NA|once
CAWSVGSTYEQYF
TGTGCCTGGAGTGTAGGGAGCACCTACGAGCAGTACTTC
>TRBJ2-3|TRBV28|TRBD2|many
CASSFVTSGGATDTQYF
TGTGCCAGCAGTTTTGTGACTAGCGGGGGGGCCACAGATACGCAGTATTTT
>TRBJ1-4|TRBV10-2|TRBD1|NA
CASRPGTGGNEKLFF
TGCGCCAGCAGACCCGGGACAGGGGGGAACGAAAAACTGTTTTTT
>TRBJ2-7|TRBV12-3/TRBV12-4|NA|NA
CASSFQGTNEQYF
TGTGCCAGCAGTTTCCAGGGGACCAACGAGCAGTACTTC
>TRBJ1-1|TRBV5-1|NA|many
CASSLAGQNTEAFF
TGCGCCAGCAGCTTGGCCGGGCAGAACACTGAAGCTTTCTTT
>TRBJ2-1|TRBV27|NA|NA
CASSLYSRTYNEQFF
TGTGCCAGCAGTTTATACTCCCGGACATACAATGAGCAGTTCTTC
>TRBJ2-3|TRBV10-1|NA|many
CASSVGTSGTQYF
TGCGCCAGCAGTGTCGGTACTAGTGGAACGCAGTATTTT
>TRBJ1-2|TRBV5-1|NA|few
CASRHSREDGYTF
TGCGCCAGCAGGCACTCTCGAGAGGACGGCTACACCTTC